One and the same sample provided the 16 T cell receptor beta chains below, sequenced in a study of tumor and adjacent non-tumor tissue in lung cancer. Three rounds of nested PCR, following a modified ARM-PCR protocol, produced the TCRbeta library. TCRdb analysed the multiplex PCR reads with MiXCR anew, one entry per CDR3 protein. This sample has 90,000 to 100,000 distinct CDR3 sequences, with roughly 80% found just once. The template was RNA from unsorted bulk tissue. This non-tumor lung sample came from over 3 cm beyond the tumor edge. Sequencing used distant non-tumor lung tissue. The receptors were gathered from a man aged 55 to 70 with small cell lung cancer.

Note on this clonotype: The germline gene is not matched at one end of the junction; a read error may be the cause. This chain links TRBV11-2 with TRBJ2-6; TRBD2 matches 10 bases. The germline gives CDR1 SGHAT, CDR2 FQNNGV. The CDR3 loop spans 18 amino acids. The CDR3 DNA reads TGTGCCAACAGCTTAGTCCTAGCGGGAGCCTCTGGGGCCAACGCACTGACTTTC. This sequence encodes CANSLVLAGASGANALTF. Full variable domain (missing parts from reference TRBV11-2 and TRBJ2-6): EAGVAQSPRYKIIEKRQSVAFWCNPISGHATLYWYQQILGQGPKLLIQFQNNGVVDDSQLPKDRFSAERLKGVDSTLKIQPAKLEDSAVYLCANSLVLAGASGANALTFGAGSRLTVL.

With regard to this clonotype: At one of its ends the junction is not consistent with the germline gene, which may arise from a read error. CDR3 sequence: CASSLTGGVGRNTEATF. The CDR3 coding sequence is TGTGCCAGCAGCTTAACAGGGGGCGTAGGTAGGAACACTGAAGCTACCTTT. The rearrangement uses TRBV11-2 and TRBJ1-1, with 9 bases matching TRBD1. The CDR3 runs 17 residues. Per germline, CDR1 SGHAT and CDR2 FQNNGV.

As for this clonotype: Just one base apart from a much larger clone, this may be a read error. The gene calls are TRBV5-4 and TRBJ1-2, with D uncertain. The CDR3 runs 14 residues. The V end was cut by 0 bases, the J end by 6 bases, with 12 bases between. Germline-derived CDR1 and CDR2 are SGHNT and YYREEE (reference sequence). In DNA, the CDR3 is TGTGCCAGCAGCTTGGGTGGGTGGCGGGATGGCTACACCTTC. This encodes CASSLGGWRDGYTF.

V gene TRBV29-1 combines with J gene TRBJ1-4; possibly TRBD1 for D (6 bases). The CDR3 has 13 residues. Germline V gene data show CDR1 as SQVTM and CDR2 as ANQGSEA. V was clipped by 5 bases and J by 4 bases, with 11 bases between them. CDR3 nucleotides: TGCAGCGTTTCAGGGGCTGATAATGAAAAACTGTTTTTT. It specifies CSVSGADNEKLFF.

In the case of this clonotype: A single base separates this from a much larger clone, so it may be a read error. The rearrangement uses TRBV6-5 and TRBJ2-3; 8 bases agree with TRBD2. V gave up 11 bases and J gave up 3 bases; unmatched junction bases: 13. This CDR3 region has 15 residues. Per the germline V gene, CDR1 is MNHEY and CDR2 is SVGAGI. The chain's CDR3 is CASTSGSVSTDTQYF. The CDR3 coding sequence is TGTGCCTCTACGAGCGGGAGTGTATCTACAGATACGCAGTATTTT.

In this sample, this clonotype turned up a few times. A much larger clone lies a single base off, so this may be a read error. The conserved closing phenylalanine or tryptophan is absent in this CDR3, likely reflecting a read error. This chain uses TRBV6-1 with TRBJ2-7, with D perhaps TRBD1 (5 bases). V shed 7 bases and J shed 6 bases, with 16 bases lying between them. The CDR3 has 13 residues. Germline CDR1 and CDR2: MNHNS and SASEGT. CDR3 protein: CASNIPPGAEQYS. The CDR3 region has the DNA TGTGCCAGCAATATACCACCTGGGGCCGAGCAGTACTCC.

With respect to this clonotype: Compared with germline, one end of the junction differs, possibly owing to a read error. The V and J genes are TRBV4-1 and TRBJ2-5; the D call may be TRBD1 or TRBD2 (5 bases each). Per the germline V gene, CDR1 is MGHRA and CDR2 is YSYEKL. The CDR3 length is 13 residues. The CDR3 region has the DNA TGCACCAGCAGGGCTAGCCCTCAAGAGACTCAGTACTTC. Translation: CTSRASPQETQYF.

Turning to this clonotype: This could be a read error, since a much larger clone is one nucleotide away. V usage is TRBV6-5 and J usage is TRBJ2-5; 7 bases match TRBD1. The germline V gene encodes CDR1 MNHEY and CDR2 SVGAGI. The ends lost 0 bases at V and 9 bases at J; junction bases unmatched: 10. The CDR3 loop spans 15 amino acids. The CDR3 reads CASSYSQGVMEAQYF. As DNA, the CDR3 is TGTGCCAGCAGTTACTCGCAGGGGGTGATGGAGGCCCAGTACTTC.

With respect to this clonotype: The junction departs from the called germline gene at one end, perhaps through a read error. The rearrangement links TRBV4-1 to TRBJ1-2; 8 bases fit TRBD1. Germline V gene lookup returns CDR1 MGHRA and CDR2 YSYEKL. The CDR3 is 17 residues long. CDR3 in amino acids: CANSHEGKQGAHYDYTF. CDR3 DNA: TGCGCCAACAGCCACGAAGGAAAGCAGGGGGCCCACTATGACTACACCTTC.

A single count supports this clonotype. The chain has TRBV28 and TRBJ2-4; possibly TRBD2 for D (5 bases). The V end lost 4 bases, the J end lost 8 bases, and 12 bases lay between the germline ends. The CDR3 spans 13 residues. Per germline, CDR1 MDHEN and CDR2 SYDVKM. The CDR3 DNA reads TGTGCCAGCAGTTCAACGGGGTTGCACATTCAGTACTTC. It codes for CASSSTGLHIQYF.

About this clonotype itself: The germline gene is not matched at one end of the junction; a read error may be the cause. This chain uses TRBV28 with TRBJ2-1; 7 nucleotides line up with TRBD2. The germline V gene encodes CDR1 MDHEN and CDR2 SYDVKM. CDR3 size: 16 residues. CDR3 protein: CAIRPSGANAGNEEFF. CDR3 coding DNA: TGTGCCATCAGACCGAGCGGGGCCAACGCGGGGAATGAGGAGTTCTTC.

With respect to this clonotype: The conserved phenylalanine or tryptophan normally closing the CDR3 is absent here, so this likely arose from a read error. The rearrangement uses TRBV6-2 or TRBV6-3 and TRBJ2-7; TRBD2 aligns across 8 bases. The V gene end was trimmed by 7 bases and the J gene end by 7 bases; junction bases not matched to a gene: 12. This CDR3 is 14 amino acids long. CDR1 is MNHEY and CDR2 is SVGEGT in the germline V gene. DNA for the CDR3: TGTGCCAGCAAGATAGCGGGGACCCCTATGGAGCAGTACCTC. Protein: CASKIAGTPMEQYL.

J is TRBJ2-1 and V is TRBV12-3 or TRBV12-4; TRBD2 aligns across 7 bases. With 7 bases clipped from V and 11 bases from J, the junction kept 8 bases outside the gene matches. The CDR3 consists of 12 residues. The CDR3 loop reads CASTFSGTQQFF. In DNA, the CDR3 is TGTGCCAGCACCTTCAGCGGGACTCAGCAGTTCTTC.

In its sample, this clonotype was seen a few times. This may come from a read error, since a much larger clone is one base off. This chain links TRBV10-1 with TRBJ2-3; D is possibly TRBD2 (7 bases). The CDR3 loop spans 15 amino acids. Germline V gene sequence: CDR1 WNHNN, CDR2 SYGVQD (reference sequence). Trimming removed 5 bases at V and 4 bases at J, with 16 bases between. CDR3 region: CASSMGGHNPDTQYF. CDR3 in DNA: TGCGCCAGCAGTATGGGGGGGCATAACCCAGATACGCAGTATTTT.

This chain joins TRBV6-1 and TRBJ1-5; D unclear. The V gene lost 3 bases and the J gene lost 3 bases, with 15 bases spanning the gap. This CDR3 comprises 16 residues. Germline V CDR1 and CDR2: MNHNS, SASEGT. CDR3 protein: CASSESHQEVNQPQHF. As DNA, the CDR3 is TGTGCCAGCAGTGAGTCTCACCAAGAAGTCAATCAGCCCCAGCATTTT.

This clonotype was counted between two and nine times. Because the CDR3 is missing its conserved closing phenylalanine or tryptophan, this is likely a read error. The genes are TRBV29-1 and TRBJ2-1; D gene unclear. CDR1 and CDR2 from the germline V gene are SQVTM and ANQGSEA. CDR3 size: 15 residues. V dropped 7 bases and J dropped 4 bases, with 20 bases sitting between them. CDR3 protein: CSAFEILKRYNEQFS. As DNA, the CDR3 is TGCAGCGCCTTCGAGATCCTAAAACGATACAATGAGCAGTTCTCC.